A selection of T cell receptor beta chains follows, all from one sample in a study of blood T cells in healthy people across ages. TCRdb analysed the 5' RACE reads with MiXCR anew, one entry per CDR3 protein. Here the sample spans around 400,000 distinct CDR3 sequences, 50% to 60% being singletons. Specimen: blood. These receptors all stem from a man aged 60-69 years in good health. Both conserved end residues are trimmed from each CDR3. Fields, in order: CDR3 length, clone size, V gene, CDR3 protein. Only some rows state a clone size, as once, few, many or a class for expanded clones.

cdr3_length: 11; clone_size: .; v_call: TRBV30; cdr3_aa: AWSVNSGETQY
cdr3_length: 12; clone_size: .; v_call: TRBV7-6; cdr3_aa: ASSLRQASYEQY
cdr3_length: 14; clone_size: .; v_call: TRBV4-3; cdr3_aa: ASSQRTGLAFHEQF
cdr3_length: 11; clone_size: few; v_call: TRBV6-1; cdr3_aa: ASSVASTYEQY
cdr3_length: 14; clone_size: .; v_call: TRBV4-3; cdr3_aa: ASSQERTSGQETQY
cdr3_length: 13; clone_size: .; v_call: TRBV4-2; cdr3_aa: ASSQEPVAEETQY
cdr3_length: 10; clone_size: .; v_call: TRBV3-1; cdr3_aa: ASSQGANTQY
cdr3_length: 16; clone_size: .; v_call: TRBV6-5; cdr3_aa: ASSYKAGGGLGNNEQF
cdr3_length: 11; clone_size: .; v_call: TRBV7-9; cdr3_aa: ASSSAATGGYT
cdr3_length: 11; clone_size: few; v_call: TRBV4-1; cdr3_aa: ASSGPVGAIQY
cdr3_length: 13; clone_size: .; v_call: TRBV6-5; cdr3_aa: ASSYSGQGGQPQH
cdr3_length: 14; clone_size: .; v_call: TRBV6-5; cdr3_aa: ASSQTPGAAYNEQF
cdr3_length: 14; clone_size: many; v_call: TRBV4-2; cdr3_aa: ASSQETTPRTDTQY
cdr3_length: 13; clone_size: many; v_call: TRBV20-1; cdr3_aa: SARYPSPGPNEQF
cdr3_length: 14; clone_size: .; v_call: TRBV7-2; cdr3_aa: ASSDQGAGGPYEQY
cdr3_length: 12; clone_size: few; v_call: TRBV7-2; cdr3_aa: ASSLGRSSYEQY
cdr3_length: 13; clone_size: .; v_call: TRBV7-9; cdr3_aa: ASSLAGTLDNEQF
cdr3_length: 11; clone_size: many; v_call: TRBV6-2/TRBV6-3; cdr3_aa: ASSLKREGWQY
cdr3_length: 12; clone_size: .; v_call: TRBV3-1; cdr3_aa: ASSQDWARETQY
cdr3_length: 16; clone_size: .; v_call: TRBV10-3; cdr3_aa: AISEPGTSGKFYNEQF
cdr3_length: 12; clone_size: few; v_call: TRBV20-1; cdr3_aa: SAPAREVEDTQY
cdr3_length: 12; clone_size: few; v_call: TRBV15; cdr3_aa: ATSREGGRYEQY
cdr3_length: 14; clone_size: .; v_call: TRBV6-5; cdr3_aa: ASSRTLAGGPDTQY
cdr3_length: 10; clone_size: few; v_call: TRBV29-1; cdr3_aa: SVRGWDYGYT
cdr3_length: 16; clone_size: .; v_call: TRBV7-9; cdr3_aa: ASSLEGGGQWGHNEQF
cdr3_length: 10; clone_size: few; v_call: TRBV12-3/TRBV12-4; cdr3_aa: ASSFFRDTQY
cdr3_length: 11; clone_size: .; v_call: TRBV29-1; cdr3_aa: SVTGTDYNEQY
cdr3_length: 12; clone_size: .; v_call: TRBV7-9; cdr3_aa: ASSPGQPPGQQY
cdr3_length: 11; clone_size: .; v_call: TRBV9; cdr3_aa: ASSVLDTDTQY
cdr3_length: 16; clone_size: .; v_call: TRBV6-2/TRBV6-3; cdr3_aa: ASSYSSVRPAGEETQY
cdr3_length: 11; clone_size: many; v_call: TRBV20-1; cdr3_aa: SAFYRGADTQY
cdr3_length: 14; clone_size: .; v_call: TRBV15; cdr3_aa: ATSRDRGGSYNEQF
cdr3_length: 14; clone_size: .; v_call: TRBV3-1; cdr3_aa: ASSQDKVTLGETQY
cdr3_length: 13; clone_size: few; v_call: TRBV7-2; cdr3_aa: ASSPPPGIPHEQY
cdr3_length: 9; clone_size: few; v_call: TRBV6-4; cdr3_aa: ASSGDSEQY
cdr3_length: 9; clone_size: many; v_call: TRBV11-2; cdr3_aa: ASRTAREQF
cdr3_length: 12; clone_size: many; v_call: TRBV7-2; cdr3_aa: ASSLASSKNIQY
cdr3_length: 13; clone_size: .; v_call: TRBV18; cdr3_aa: ASRSQISSYNEQF
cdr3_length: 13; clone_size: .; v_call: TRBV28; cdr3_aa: ASSLQPGRQSKQY
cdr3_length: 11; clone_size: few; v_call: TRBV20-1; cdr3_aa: SARLGGSSPLH
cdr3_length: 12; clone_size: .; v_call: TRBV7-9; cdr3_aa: ASSPDGLAGELF
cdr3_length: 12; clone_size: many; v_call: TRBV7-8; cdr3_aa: ASSRGTVTDTQY
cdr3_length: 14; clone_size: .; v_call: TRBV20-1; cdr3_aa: SARGKDRVFGTEAF
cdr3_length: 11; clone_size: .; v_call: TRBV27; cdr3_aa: ASRVSGYNEQY
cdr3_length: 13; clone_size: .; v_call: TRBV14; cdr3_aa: ASSQDRGRWETQY
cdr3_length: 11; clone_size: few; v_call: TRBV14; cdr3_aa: ASSQTGPSGQY
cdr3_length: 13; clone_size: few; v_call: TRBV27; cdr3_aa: ASSRQGQMGYEQY
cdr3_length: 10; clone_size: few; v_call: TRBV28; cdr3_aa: ASSFTTDTQY
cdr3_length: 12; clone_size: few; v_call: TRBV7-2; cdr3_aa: ASSLVVEAYEQY
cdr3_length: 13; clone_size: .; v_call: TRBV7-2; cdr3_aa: ASSLVEGQGHIQY
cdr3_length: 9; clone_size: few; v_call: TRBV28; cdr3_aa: ASRRVGEQY
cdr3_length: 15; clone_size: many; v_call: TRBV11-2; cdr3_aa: ASSRTSSGALGNEQF
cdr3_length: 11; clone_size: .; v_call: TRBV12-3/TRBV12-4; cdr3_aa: ASSGTGYNEQF
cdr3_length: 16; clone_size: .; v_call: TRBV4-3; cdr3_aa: ASSQDHAGNSGANVLT
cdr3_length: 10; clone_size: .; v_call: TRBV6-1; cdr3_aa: ASSRDFLEQY